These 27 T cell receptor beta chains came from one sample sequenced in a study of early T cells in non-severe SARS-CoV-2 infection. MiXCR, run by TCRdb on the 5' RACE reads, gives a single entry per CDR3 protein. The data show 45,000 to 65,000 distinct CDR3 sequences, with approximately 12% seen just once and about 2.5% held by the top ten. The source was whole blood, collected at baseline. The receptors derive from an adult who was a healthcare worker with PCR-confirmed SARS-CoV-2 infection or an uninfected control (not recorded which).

CDR3 in DNA: TGTGCCAGCAGCTTAGGATCTGCAACTAATGAAAAACTGTTTTTT. It specifies CASSLGSATNEKLFF. The chain uses TRBV7-9 and TRBJ1-4, with no clear D. Deletions cut 1 base from V and 0 bases from J, with 6 bases between. Germline V gene sequence: CDR1 SEHNR, CDR2 FQNEAQ (reference sequence). The CDR3 length is 15 residues.

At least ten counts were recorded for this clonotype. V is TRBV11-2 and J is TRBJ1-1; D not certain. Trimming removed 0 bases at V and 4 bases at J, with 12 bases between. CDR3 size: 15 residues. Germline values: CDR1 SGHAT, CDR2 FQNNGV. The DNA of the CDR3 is TGTGCCAGCAGCTTAGAAGGTGACCGGCGCACTGAAGCTTTCTTT. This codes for CASSLEGDRRTEAFF.

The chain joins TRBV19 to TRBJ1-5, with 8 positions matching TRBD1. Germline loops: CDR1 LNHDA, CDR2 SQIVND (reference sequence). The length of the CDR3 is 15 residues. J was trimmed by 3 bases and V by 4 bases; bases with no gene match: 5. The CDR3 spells CASSRTGRHNQPQHF. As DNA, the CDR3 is TGTGCCAGTAGTAGGACAGGGAGACACAATCAGCCCCAGCATTTT.

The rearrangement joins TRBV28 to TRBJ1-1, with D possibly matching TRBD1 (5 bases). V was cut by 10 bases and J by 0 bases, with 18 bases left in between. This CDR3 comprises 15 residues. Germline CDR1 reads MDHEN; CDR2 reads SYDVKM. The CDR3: CAIREGSGVNTEAFF. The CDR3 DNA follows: TGTGCCATCCGAGAGGGGAGTGGGGTGAACACTGAAGCTTTCTTT. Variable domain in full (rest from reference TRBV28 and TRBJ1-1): DVKVTQSSRYLVKRTGEKVFLECVQDMDHENMFWYRQDPGLGLRLIYFSYDVKMKEKGDIPEGYSVSREKKERFSLILESASTNQTSMYLCAIREGSGVNTEAFFGQGTRLTVV.

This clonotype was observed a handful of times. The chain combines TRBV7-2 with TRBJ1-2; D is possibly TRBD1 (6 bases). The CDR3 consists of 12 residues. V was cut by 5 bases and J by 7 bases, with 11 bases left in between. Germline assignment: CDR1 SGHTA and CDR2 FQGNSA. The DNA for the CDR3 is TGTGCCAGCAGCCACCAGACAGGTGGCTACACCTTC. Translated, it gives CASSHQTGGYTF. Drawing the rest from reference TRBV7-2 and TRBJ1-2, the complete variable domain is GAGVSQSPSNKVTEKGKDVELRCDPISGHTALYWYRQSLGQGLEFLIYFQGNSAPDKSGLPSDRFSAERTGGSVSTLTIQRTQQEDSAVYLCASSHQTGGYTFGSGTRLTVV.

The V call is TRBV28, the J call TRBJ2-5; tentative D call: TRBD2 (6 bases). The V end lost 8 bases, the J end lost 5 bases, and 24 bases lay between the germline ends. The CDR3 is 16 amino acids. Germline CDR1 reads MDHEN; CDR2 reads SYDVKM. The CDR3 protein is CASLSRVGGLRETQYF. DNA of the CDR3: TGTGCCAGCCTCTCCCGTGTCGGGGGTTTGCGGGAGACCCAGTACTTC.

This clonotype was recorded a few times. CDR3 protein: CASSLVEGTQYF. CDR3 DNA sequence: TGTGCCAGCAGCTTAGTGGAGGGAACGCAGTATTTT. J is TRBJ2-3 and V is TRBV7-3, with D possibly being TRBD2 (6 bases). CDR1 is SGHTA, CDR2 FQGTGA, per germline. The CDR3 is made up of 12 amino acids. V was shortened by 2 bases and J by 9 bases, with 9 bases between the two germline ends.

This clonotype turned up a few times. The CDR3 nucleotides are TGTGCCAGCTCACCGAGAATTAGCGGCAACAATGAGCAGTTCTTC. This codes for CASSPRISGNNEQFF. This chain links TRBV18 with TRBJ2-1; D perhaps matches TRBD2 (6 bases). The V end was cut by 3 bases, the J end by 5 bases, with 14 bases between. CDR1 is KGHSH, CDR2 LQKENI, per germline. CDR3 size: 15 residues.

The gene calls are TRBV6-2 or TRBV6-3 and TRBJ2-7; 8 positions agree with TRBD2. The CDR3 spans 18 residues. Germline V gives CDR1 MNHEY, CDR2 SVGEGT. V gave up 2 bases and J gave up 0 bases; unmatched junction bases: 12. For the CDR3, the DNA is TGTGCCAGCAGTTACCCGACGGAGGTAGCGGGACTCTCCTACGAGCAGTACTTC. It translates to CASSYPTEVAGLSYEQYF.

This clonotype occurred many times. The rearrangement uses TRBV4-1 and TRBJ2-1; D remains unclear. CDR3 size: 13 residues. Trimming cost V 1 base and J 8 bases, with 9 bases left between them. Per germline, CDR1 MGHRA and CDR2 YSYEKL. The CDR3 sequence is CASSQVPGYEQFF. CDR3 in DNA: TGCGCCAGCAGCCAAGTGCCTGGGTATGAGCAGTTCTTC.

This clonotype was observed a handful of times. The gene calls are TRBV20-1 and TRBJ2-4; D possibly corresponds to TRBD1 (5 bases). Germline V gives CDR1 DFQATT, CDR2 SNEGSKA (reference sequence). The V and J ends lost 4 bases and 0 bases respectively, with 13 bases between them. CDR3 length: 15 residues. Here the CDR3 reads CSAKDSDLAKNIQYF. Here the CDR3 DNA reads TGCAGTGCTAAAGACAGTGACTTAGCCAAAAACATTCAGTACTTC.

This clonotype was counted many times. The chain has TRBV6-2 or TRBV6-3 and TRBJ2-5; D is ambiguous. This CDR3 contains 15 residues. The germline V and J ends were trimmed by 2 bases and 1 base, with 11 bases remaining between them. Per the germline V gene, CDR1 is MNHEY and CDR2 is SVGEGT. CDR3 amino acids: CASSYDKRGQETQYF. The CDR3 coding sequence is TGTGCCAGCAGTTACGATAAGAGAGGCCAAGAGACCCAGTACTTC.

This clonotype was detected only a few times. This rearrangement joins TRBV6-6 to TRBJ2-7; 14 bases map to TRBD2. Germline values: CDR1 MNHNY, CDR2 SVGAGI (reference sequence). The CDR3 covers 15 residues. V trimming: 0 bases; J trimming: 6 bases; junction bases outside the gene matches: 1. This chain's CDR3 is CASSYSGLAGVEQYF. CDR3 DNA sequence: TGTGCCAGCAGTTACTCGGGACTAGCGGGAGTCGAGCAGTACTTC.

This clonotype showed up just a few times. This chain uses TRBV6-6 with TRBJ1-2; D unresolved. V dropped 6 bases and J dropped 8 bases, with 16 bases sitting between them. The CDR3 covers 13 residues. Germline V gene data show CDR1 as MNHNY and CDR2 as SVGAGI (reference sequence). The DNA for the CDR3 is TGTGCCAGCAGCCACCAGGAGGGAGACGGCTACACCTTC. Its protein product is CASSHQEGDGYTF.

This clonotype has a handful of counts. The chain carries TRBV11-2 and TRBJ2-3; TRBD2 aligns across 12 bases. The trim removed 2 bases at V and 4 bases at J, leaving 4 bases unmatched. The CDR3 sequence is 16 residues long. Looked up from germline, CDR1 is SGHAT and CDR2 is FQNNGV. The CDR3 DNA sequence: TGTGCCAGCAGCTTACTAGGACTAGCGGGGTCAGATACGCAGTATTTT. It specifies CASSLLGLAGSDTQYF.

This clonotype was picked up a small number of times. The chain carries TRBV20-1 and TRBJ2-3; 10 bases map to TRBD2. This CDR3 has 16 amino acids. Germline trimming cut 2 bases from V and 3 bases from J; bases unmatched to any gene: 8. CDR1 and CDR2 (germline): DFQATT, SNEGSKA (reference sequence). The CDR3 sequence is CSARSRGSGRTDTQYF. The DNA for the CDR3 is TGCAGTGCTAGATCCCGGGGTAGCGGGAGGACAGATACGCAGTATTTT.

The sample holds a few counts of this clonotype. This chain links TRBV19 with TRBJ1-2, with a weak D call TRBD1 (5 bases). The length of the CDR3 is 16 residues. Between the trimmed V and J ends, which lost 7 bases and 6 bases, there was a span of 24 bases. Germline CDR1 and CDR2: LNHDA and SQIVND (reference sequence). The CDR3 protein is CASTPLGQGYGDGYTF. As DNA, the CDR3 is TGTGCCAGTACCCCCCTAGGGCAGGGATACGGCGATGGCTACACCTTC.

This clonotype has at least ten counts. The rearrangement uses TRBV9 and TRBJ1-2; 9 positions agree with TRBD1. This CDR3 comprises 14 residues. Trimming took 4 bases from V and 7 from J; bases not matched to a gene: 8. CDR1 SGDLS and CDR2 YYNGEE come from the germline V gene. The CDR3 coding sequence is TGTGCCAGCAGCAGCGAGGACAGGGGTTTTGGCTACACCTTC. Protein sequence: CASSSEDRGFGYTF.

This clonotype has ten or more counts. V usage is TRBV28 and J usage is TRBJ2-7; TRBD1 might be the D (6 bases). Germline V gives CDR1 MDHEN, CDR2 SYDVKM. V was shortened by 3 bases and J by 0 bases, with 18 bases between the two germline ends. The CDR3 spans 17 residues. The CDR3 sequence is CASSFFQGRSLSYEQYF. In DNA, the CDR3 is TGTGCCAGCAGTTTTTTTCAGGGGAGAAGTCTCTCCTACGAGCAGTACTTC.

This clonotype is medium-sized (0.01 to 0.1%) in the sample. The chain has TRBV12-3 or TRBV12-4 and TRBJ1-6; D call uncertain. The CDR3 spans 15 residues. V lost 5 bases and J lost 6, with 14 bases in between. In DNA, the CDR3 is TGTGCCAGCAGTCGCCGGCCAAGTATTAATTCACCCCTCCACTTT. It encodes CASSRRPSINSPLHF.

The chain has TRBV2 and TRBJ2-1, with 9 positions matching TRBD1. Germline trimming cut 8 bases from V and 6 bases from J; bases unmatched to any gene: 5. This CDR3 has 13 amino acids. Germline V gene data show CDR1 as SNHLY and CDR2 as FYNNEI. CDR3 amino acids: CASRMDRGNEQFF. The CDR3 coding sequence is TGTGCCAGCCGGATGGACAGGGGCAATGAGCAGTTCTTC.

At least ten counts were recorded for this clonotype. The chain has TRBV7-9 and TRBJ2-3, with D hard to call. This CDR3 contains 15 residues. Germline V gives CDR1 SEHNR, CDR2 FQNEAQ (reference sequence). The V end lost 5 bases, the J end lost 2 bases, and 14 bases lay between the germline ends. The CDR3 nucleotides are TGTGCCAGCAGCACCCATAAAACGACCACAGATACGCAGTATTTT. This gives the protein CASSTHKTTTDTQYF.

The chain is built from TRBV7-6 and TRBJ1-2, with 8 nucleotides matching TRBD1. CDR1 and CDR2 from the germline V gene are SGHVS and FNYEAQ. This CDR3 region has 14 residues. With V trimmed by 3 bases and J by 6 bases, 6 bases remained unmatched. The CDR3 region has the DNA TGTGCCAGCAGCTTCCTTTCGGACAGGGATGGCTACACCTTC. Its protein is CASSFLSDRDGYTF. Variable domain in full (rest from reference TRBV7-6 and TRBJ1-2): GAGVSQSPRYKVTKRGQDVALRCDPISGHVSLYWYRQALGQGPEFLTYFNYEAQQDKSGLPNDRFSAERPEGSISTLTIQRTEQRDSAMYRCASSFLSDRDGYTFGSGTRLTVV.

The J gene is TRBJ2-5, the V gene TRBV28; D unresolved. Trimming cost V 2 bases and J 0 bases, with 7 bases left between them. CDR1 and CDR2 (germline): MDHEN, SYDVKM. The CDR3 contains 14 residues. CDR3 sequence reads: CASSLTRNQETQYF. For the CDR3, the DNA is TGTGCCAGCAGTTTAACGCGGAACCAAGAGACCCAGTACTTC.

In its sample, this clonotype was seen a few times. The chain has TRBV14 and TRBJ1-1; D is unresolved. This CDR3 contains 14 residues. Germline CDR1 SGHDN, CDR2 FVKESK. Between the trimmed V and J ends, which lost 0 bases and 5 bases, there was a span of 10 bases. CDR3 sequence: CASSQEVSGTEAFF. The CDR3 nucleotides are TGTGCCAGCAGCCAAGAGGTGTCAGGAACTGAAGCTTTCTTT.

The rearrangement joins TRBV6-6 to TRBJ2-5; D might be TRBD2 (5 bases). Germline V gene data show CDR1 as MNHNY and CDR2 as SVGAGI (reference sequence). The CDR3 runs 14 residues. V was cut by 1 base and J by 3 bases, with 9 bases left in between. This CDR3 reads CASSYFGLKETQYF. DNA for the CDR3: TGTGCCAGCAGTTACTTCGGACTGAAAGAGACCCAGTACTTC.

The CDR3 here is CASSWQGAEYEQFF. CDR3 nucleotides: TGTGCCAGTAGTTGGCAGGGGGCCGAGTATGAGCAGTTCTTC. This chain links TRBV19 with TRBJ2-1, with 8 bases fitting TRBD1. Trimming removed 5 bases from V and 8 bases from J; junction bases left unmatched: 8. Germline values: CDR1 LNHDA, CDR2 SQIVND (reference sequence). The CDR3 has 14 amino acids.